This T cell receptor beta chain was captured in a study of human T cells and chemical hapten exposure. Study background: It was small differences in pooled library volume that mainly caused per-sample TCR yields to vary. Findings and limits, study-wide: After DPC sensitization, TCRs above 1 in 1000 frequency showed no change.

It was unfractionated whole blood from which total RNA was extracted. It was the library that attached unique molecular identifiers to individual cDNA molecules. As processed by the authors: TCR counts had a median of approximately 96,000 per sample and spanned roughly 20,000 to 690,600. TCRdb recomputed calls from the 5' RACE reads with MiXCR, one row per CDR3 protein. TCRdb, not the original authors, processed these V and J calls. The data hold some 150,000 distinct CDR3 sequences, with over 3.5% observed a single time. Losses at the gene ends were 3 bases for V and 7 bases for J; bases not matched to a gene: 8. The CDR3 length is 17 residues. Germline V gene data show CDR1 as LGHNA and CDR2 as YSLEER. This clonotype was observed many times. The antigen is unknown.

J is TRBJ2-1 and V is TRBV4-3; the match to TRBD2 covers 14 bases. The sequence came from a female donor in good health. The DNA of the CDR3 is TGCGCCAGCAGCCATGTACGACTAGCGGGGGGGAGGAATGAGCAGTTCTTC. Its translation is CASSHVRLAGGRNEQFF.